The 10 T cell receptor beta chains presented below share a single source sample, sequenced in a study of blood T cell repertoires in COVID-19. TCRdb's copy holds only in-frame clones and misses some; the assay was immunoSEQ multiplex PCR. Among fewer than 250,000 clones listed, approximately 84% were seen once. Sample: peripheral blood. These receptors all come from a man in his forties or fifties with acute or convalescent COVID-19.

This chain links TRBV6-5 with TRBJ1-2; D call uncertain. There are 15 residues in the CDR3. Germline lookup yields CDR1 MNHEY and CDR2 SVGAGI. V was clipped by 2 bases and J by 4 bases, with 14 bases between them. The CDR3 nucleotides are TGTGCCAGCAGTTACGGCAGCGAAGTTGGCTATGGCTACACCTTC. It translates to CASSYGSEVGYGYTF.

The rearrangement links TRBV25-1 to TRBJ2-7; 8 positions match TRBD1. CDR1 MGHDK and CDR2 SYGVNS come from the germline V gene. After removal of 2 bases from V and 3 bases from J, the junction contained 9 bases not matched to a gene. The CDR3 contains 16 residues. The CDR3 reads CASSETQGAVVYEQYF. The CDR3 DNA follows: TGTGCCAGCAGTGAAACCCAGGGGGCTGTAGTCTACGAGCAGTACTTC.

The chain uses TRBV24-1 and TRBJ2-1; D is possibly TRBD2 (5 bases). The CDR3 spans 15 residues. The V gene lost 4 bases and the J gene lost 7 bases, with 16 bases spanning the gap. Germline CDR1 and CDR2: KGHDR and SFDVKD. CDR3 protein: CATSEAADQGNEQFF. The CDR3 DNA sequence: TGTGCCACCAGTGAAGCAGCGGACCAAGGTAATGAGCAGTTCTTC.

The CDR3 region is CASSLSRGASYEQYF. The CDR3 DNA reads TGCGCCAGCAGCTTGTCCAGGGGGGCCTCCTACGAGCAGTACTTC. V and J are TRBV5-1 and TRBJ2-7; D may be TRBD1 (7 bases). Germline V lookup: CDR1 SGHRS, CDR2 YFSETQ. V lost 1 base, J lost 0 bases, and 11 bases lay in between. The CDR3 runs 15 residues.

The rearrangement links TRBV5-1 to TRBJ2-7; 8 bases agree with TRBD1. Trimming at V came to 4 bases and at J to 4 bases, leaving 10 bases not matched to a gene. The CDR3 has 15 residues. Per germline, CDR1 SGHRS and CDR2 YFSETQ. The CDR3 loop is CASSPLGQGFYEQYF. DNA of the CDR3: TGCGCCAGCAGCCCCCTAGGACAGGGCTTTTACGAGCAGTACTTC.

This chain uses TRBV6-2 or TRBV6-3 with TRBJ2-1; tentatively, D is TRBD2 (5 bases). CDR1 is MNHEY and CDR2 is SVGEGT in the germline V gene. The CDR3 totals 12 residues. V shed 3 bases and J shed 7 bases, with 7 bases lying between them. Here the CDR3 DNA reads TGTGCCAGCAGTTATCGGGGAAATGAGCAGTTCTTC. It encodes CASSYRGNEQFF.

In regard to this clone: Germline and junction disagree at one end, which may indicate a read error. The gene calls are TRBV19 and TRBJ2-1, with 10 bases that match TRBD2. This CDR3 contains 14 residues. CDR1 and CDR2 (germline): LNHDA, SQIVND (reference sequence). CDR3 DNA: TGTGCCAGTAGTATCAGCGGGGGGGACGACGCGGGAGTCTTC. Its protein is CASSISGGDDAGVF.

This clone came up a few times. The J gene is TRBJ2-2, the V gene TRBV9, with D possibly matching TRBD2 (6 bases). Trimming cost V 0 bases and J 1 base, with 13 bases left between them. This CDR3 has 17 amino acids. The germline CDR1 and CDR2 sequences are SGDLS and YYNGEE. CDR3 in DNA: TGTGCCAGCAGCGTAGGAGAAAGCGGGCAGAACACCGGGGAGCTGTTTTTT. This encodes CASSVGESGQNTGELFF.

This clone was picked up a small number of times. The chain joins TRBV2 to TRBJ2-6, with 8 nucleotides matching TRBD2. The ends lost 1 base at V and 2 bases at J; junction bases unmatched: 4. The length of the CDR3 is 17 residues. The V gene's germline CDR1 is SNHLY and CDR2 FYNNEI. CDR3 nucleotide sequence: TGTGCCAGCAGTGAAGAGCGGGAGCTAACTGGGGCCAACGTCCTGACTTTC. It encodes CASSEERELTGANVLTF.

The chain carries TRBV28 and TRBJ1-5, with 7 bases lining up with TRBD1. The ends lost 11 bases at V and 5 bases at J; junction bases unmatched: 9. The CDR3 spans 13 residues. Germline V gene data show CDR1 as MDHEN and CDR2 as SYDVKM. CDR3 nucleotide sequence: TGTGCCGGCGGAACAGGGGCCTATCAGCCCCAGCATTTT. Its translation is CAGGTGAYQPQHF.